This T cell receptor beta chain derives from a study of cytomegalovirus exposure and HLA in healthy donors. The CDR3 contains 16 residues. The germline V gene encodes CDR1 SNHLY and CDR2 FYNNEI. Trimming stripped 1 base from V and 0 bases from J, with 10 bases between. Amplification used 60 Vbeta primers and 13 Jbeta primers. Some clones are missing from TCRdb's copy, which holds only in-frame ones; the method was immunoSEQ multiplex PCR. The top ten hold roughly 3.5% of the sample, which has under 200,000 clones, approximately 77% seen once. Study-wide findings and caveats: A list of 164 TCR beta chains associated with cytomegalovirus was given. Some V segments, TRBV6-2 and TRBV6-3 among them, were indistinguishable and were therefore excluded. In a later analysis, HLA-C alleles had the fewest associated TCRs, DRB1 alleles the most.

This clone showed up just a few times. Antigen: not known. This receptor was obtained from a man aged 25 to 45 in good health and CMV-seropositive. V gene TRBV2 combines with J gene TRBJ1-3; no clear D gene. The sample consisted of PBMCs. CDR3 DNA: TGTGCCAGCAGTGAAGGAGGAGTTTCCTCTGGAAACACCATATATTTT. Translating gives CASSEGGVSSGNTIYF.